Listed below are T cell receptor beta chains from one sample, sequenced in a study of read filtering for tumor transcriptome and immune sequencing. Using its own MiXCR run on the reads, TCRdb lists one record per CDR3 protein. The table includes approximately 43,000 distinct CDR3 sequences, roughly an eighth detected once. What was sequenced was a population of CD138-negative cells sorted from bone marrow. The source is a donor at least 40 years old with multiple myeloma. CDR3s leave out the opening cysteine and the closing phenylalanine or tryptophan. D genes are given only for firm matches.

J gene: TRBJ2-1
V gene: TRBV7-7
D gene: TRBD2
CDR3 protein: ASSLETSEYNEQF

J gene: TRBJ2-1
V gene: TRBV5-1
D gene: TRBD1
CDR3 protein: ASSTYRGNEQF

J gene: TRBJ2-1
V gene: TRBV29-1
D gene: .
CDR3 protein: SARQGTEQF

J gene: TRBJ1-4
V gene: TRBV7-2
D gene: TRBD1
CDR3 protein: ASRQPGQGSEKLF

J gene: TRBJ1-1
V gene: TRBV29-1
D gene: .
CDR3 protein: SGKQRNTEAF

J gene: TRBJ2-3
V gene: TRBV5-1
D gene: TRBD2
CDR3 protein: ASSSSSGITDTQY

J gene: TRBJ2-1
V gene: TRBV7-9
D gene: TRBD2
CDR3 protein: ASSTSGGVYHEQF

J gene: TRBJ2-3
V gene: TRBV29-1
D gene: .
CDR3 protein: SVETASTDTQY

J gene: TRBJ1-2
V gene: TRBV7-9
D gene: .
CDR3 protein: ASSLTGIDGYT

J gene: TRBJ2-1
V gene: TRBV25-1
D gene: .
CDR3 protein: ASSEYFPSKWQL

J gene: TRBJ2-2
V gene: TRBV6-6
D gene: TRBD2
CDR3 protein: ASSYSGGLNTGELF

J gene: TRBJ2-7
V gene: TRBV20-1
D gene: TRBD2
CDR3 protein: SAPTSGPYEQY

J gene: TRBJ2-2
V gene: TRBV7-2
D gene: TRBD2
CDR3 protein: ASSPRQVGGPFTGELF

J gene: TRBJ2-7
V gene: TRBV12-3/TRBV12-4
D gene: TRBD2
CDR3 protein: ASSSGRSYEQY

J gene: TRBJ2-1
V gene: TRBV11-2
D gene: .
CDR3 protein: ASSFPGSSYNEQF

J gene: TRBJ1-4
V gene: TRBV4-3
D gene: .
CDR3 protein: ASSRETASSEKLF

J gene: TRBJ2-1
V gene: TRBV20-1
D gene: TRBD2
CDR3 protein: SAQSGRGSYNEQF

J gene: TRBJ2-1
V gene: TRBV6-2/TRBV6-3
D gene: TRBD2
CDR3 protein: ASSLRPAGYNEQF

J gene: TRBJ2-7
V gene: TRBV6-5
D gene: .
CDR3 protein: ASGGSSSYEQY

J gene: TRBJ2-1
V gene: TRBV2
D gene: .
CDR3 protein: ASPAAVSSYNEQF

J gene: TRBJ2-5
V gene: TRBV7-8
D gene: .
CDR3 protein: ASSQTQGYQETQY

J gene: TRBJ2-3
V gene: TRBV6-5
D gene: TRBD2
CDR3 protein: ASSFSGGSTDTQY

J gene: TRBJ2-3
V gene: TRBV13
D gene: TRBD2
CDR3 protein: ASSPWTSGTSTDTQY

J gene: TRBJ2-6
V gene: TRBV2
D gene: .
CDR3 protein: ASSEISTGANVLT

J gene: TRBJ2-1
V gene: TRBV11-3
D gene: .
CDR3 protein: ASSSIQTGTKQF

J gene: TRBJ2-1
V gene: TRBV28
D gene: TRBD2
CDR3 protein: ASSLFASLGGVDNEQF

J gene: TRBJ1-1
V gene: TRBV20-1
D gene: .
CDR3 protein: SASNSLNTEAF

J gene: TRBJ2-5
V gene: TRBV15
D gene: .
CDR3 protein: ATSRDGVLWGANNQETQY

J gene: TRBJ1-1
V gene: TRBV12-3/TRBV12-4
D gene: TRBD1
CDR3 protein: ASRQLTGGTEAF

J gene: TRBJ2-7
V gene: TRBV5-4
D gene: .
CDR3 protein: ASSLPETNFYEQY

J gene: TRBJ2-1
V gene: TRBV10-2
D gene: .
CDR3 protein: ASSDYNEQF

J gene: TRBJ1-5
V gene: TRBV6-2/TRBV6-3
D gene: .
CDR3 protein: ASSPTGFHQPRH

J gene: TRBJ2-1
V gene: TRBV20-1
D gene: TRBD2
CDR3 protein: SAKLLGVAGFVHEQF

J gene: TRBJ2-7
V gene: TRBV7-8
D gene: TRBD1
CDR3 protein: ASSSTGQVAYEQY

J gene: TRBJ1-1
V gene: TRBV28
D gene: TRBD1
CDR3 protein: ASSAARTGWNTEAF

J gene: TRBJ2-5
V gene: TRBV7-9
D gene: TRBD2
CDR3 protein: ASSRLAGEWTGETQY

J gene: TRBJ2-3
V gene: TRBV27
D gene: .
CDR3 protein: ASSLSRTDTQY

J gene: TRBJ1-5
V gene: TRBV19
D gene: TRBD1
CDR3 protein: GSSGTGGDQPQH

J gene: TRBJ2-1
V gene: TRBV5-6
D gene: TRBD1
CDR3 protein: ASSLAQGSYEQF

J gene: TRBJ1-1
V gene: TRBV5-1
D gene: .
CDR3 protein: ASSSSGVNTEAF

J gene: TRBJ1-4
V gene: TRBV12-3/TRBV12-4
D gene: .
CDR3 protein: ASSLLQGINEKLF

J gene: TRBJ2-1
V gene: TRBV10-3
D gene: TRBD2
CDR3 protein: AITQGLARDEQF

J gene: TRBJ2-6
V gene: TRBV2
D gene: .
CDR3 protein: ASKLRSPGGGANVLT

J gene: TRBJ2-1
V gene: TRBV11-2
D gene: TRBD2
CDR3 protein: ASRAGLASF